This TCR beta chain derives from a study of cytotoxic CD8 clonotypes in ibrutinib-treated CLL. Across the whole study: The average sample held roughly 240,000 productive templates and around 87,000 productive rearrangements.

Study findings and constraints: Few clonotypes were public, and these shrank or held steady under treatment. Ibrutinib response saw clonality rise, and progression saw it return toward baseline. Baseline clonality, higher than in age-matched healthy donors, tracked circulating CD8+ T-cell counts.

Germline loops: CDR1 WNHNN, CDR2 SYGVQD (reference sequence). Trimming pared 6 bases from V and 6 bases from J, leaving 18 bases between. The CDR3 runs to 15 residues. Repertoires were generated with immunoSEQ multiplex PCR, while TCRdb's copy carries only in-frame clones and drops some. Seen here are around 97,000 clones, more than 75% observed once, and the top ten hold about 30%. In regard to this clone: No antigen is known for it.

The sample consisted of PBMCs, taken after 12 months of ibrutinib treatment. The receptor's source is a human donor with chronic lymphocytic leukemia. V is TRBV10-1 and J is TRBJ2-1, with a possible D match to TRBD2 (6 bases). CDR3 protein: CASRRDFQEVNEQFF. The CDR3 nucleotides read TGCGCCAGCAGAAGGGACTTTCAAGAGGTCAATGAGCAGTTCTTC.